This T cell receptor (beta chain) was identified during a study of cytomegalovirus exposure and HLA in healthy donors. Study-wide points: The tendency of first-cohort TCR clusters to co-occur in the 120 or so validation repertoires emerged from a later analysis. Most TCR sequences proved rare, with some public TCRs found in many donors. A list of 150 to 200 TCR beta chains associated with cytomegalovirus was given.

Donors were drawn from the approximately 130-subject validation cohort, separate from the 666-subject first cohort. V lost 0 bases to trimming and J lost 0 bases, with 6 bases between them. CDR1 is ENHRY, CDR2 SYGVKD, per germline. The CDR3 has 15 residues. Generated by immunoSEQ multiplex PCR, the TCRdb table keeps only in-frame clones and is missing some. The table has about 330,000 clones, roughly 87% seen once. In its sample, this clone was seen a few times. The antigen remains undetermined. The sample taken for sequencing was PBMCs. The source is a woman aged 25 to 39 in good health and CMV-seropositive. The chain links TRBV10-3 to TRBJ1-5; D not resolved. The CDR3, as DNA: TGTGCCATCAGTGAGTCGGAGAATAGCAATCAGCCCCAGCATTTT. Its protein product is CAISESENSNQPQHF.